This T cell receptor (beta chain) was sequenced for a study of blood T cell repertoires in COVID-19. Study details: Collection of acute and convalescent COVID-19 samples took place in the United States, Italy and Spain.

In the source study's methods: Amplified reference gene primers provided the basis for estimating nucleated cell counts. Libraries were prepared by immunoSEQ multiplex PCR; TCRdb keeps only in-frame clonotypes and omits some of them. The V and J calls and clone size are taken from that table; D and trimming were inferred from the DNA. The sample shows some 460,000 clones, about nine tenths of them seen only once. V was cut by 0 bases and J by 4 bases, with 10 bases left in between. Germline CDR1 reads SGHRS; CDR2 reads YFSETQ. This CDR3 contains 14 residues. The study recruited people aged roughly 18 to 100 years across more than 20 US areas. Two negative PCRs, clearance, or symptom resolution characterized the recovered Cohort 3 donors.

The chain uses TRBV5-1 and TRBJ1-2; perhaps TRBD1 as D (6 bases). Material for sequencing was PBMCs or T cells enriched from blood (not recorded which). This receptor was identified in a woman aged 18 to 35 who had recovered from COVID-19. The CDR3 DNA reads as TGCGCCAGCAGCTTGGGGACAGCGACCTATGGCTACACCTTC. It yields the protein CASSLGTATYGYTF.